This T cell receptor (beta chain) was recovered during a study of CD8 T cells in Susac syndrome. RNA, at about 0.45 to 1 ug, was reverse transcribed with random hexamers. TCR beta CDR3 was amplified by immunoSEQ covering 54 Vbeta and 13 Jbeta. TCRdb recomputed calls from the immunoSEQ multiplex PCR reads with MiXCR, one row per CDR3 protein. The sample includes over 100,000 distinct CDR3 sequences, around 97% of them seen just once. The controls were healthy donors who were matched for age and sex. The receptor was isolated from a human donor in good health. The sequenced sample consisted of CD4+ T cells from PBMCs.

The chain's CDR3 is CASSQAWDGGYGYTF. DNA of the CDR3: TGTGCCAGCAGCCAAGCTTGGGACGGGGGCTATGGCTACACCTTC. V usage is TRBV4-2 and J usage is TRBJ1-2, with a tentative D call TRBD1 (5 bases). Trimming took off 1 base at V and 4 bases at J, with 13 bases between the two ends. Germline V lookup: CDR1 LGHNA, CDR2 YNFKEQ. The CDR3 is made up of 15 amino acids.